Described below is a single T cell receptor (beta chain) sequence and its context. These data belong to a study of T-cell memory formation after mild COVID-19. TCRdb re-derived calls from the 5' RACE reads in MiXCR, one entry per CDR3 protein. The sample shows about 150,000 distinct CDR3 sequences, more than 14% of them seen only once. The TCR originated in an adult woman who had mild COVID-19 (a few samples of this study predate the infection). Cell type and time point are not known. Material: PBMCs or a T cell subset sorted from them (not recorded which).

CDR3 bases: TGTGCCAGCGCCTTACAGGGAACTTATCAGCAGCCCCAGCATTTT. This sequence encodes CASALQGTYQQPQHF. V and J are TRBV12-3 or TRBV12-4 and TRBJ1-5; the D gene is possibly TRBD1 (6 bases). V was pared by 8 bases and J by 7 bases, with 21 bases between. The CDR3 runs to 15 residues.